The T cell receptor beta chain under discussion was sequenced for a study of blood T cell repertoires in COVID-19. The overall study: Sites across the United States, Italy and Spain contributed samples from acute and convalescent COVID-19.

Clones were read by immunoSEQ multiplex PCR, and TCRdb kept only the in-frame ones, dropping some. Here the sample spans hundreds of thousands of clones, 88% being singletons. Trimming cost V 1 base and J 7 bases; bases outside gene matches: 5. The CDR3 contains 15 residues. CDR1 is MDHEN, CDR2 SYDVKM, per germline. This receptor was identified in an older woman in a cohort exposed to, infected with or recovered from COVID-19 (not recorded which). The genes are TRBV28 and TRBJ1-2, with 11 positions matching TRBD1. The sequenced sample was PBMCs or T cells enriched from blood (not recorded which). As DNA, the CDR3 is TGTGCCAGCAGTTTATTCCCGGGACAGGGGGTTGGCTACACCTTC. It codes for CASSLFPGQGVGYTF.